The 24 T cell receptor beta chains presented below share a single source sample, sequenced in a study of CD8 T cells in Susac syndrome. RNA, at about 0.45 to 1 ug, was reverse transcribed with random hexamers. Each CDR3 protein is one row after TCRdb ran MiXCR on the immunoSEQ multiplex PCR reads. The sample carries roughly 150,000 distinct CDR3 sequences, roughly 95% recorded once. Sequencing input: CD4+ T cells from PBMCs. The receptors originated from a human donor with multiple sclerosis.

This clonotype appeared a few times. The J gene is TRBJ2-1, the V gene TRBV5-4, with 7 nucleotides matching TRBD2. The CDR3 totals 15 residues. Germline CDR1 reads SGHNT; CDR2 reads YYREEE (reference sequence). V was clipped by 0 bases and J by 0 bases; unmatched bases: 0. The CDR3 sequence is CASSLGLASYNEQFF. The DNA for the CDR3 is TGTGCCAGCAGCTTGGGACTAGCCTCCTACAATGAGCAGTTCTTC.

The chain has TRBV18 and TRBJ2-1, with 14 bases matching TRBD2. The CDR3 is 19 amino acids. V was pared by 3 bases and J by 8 bases, with 15 bases of the junction left unmatched. Germline V gene sequence: CDR1 KGHSH, CDR2 LQKENI. Here the CDR3 reads CASSPRWTSGRKSGDEQFF. CDR3 coding DNA: TGTGCCAGCTCACCCCGATGGACTAGCGGGAGGAAATCAGGGGATGAGCAGTTCTTC. Full variable domain (rest looked up from reference TRBV18 and TRBJ2-1): NAGVMQNPRHLVRRRGQEARLRCSPMKGHSHVYWYRQLPEEGLKFMVYLQKENIIDESGMPKERFSAEFPKEGPSILRIQQVVRGDSAAYFCASSPRWTSGRKSGDEQFFGPGTRLTVL.

The chain carries TRBV20-1 and TRBJ2-3; 10 bases are a match to TRBD2. Germline assignment: CDR1 DFQATT and CDR2 SNEGSKA (reference sequence). Trimming cost V 5 bases and J 4 bases; bases outside gene matches: 6. This CDR3 has 14 residues. DNA of the CDR3: TGCAGTGCTGATCTAGCGGGAGTGGCAGATACGCAGTATTTT. This sequence encodes CSADLAGVADTQYF.

This rearrangement joins TRBV5-1 to TRBJ1-1; D not resolved. With 0 bases removed from V and 7 bases from J, the gap between germline ends came to 10 bases. The germline V gene has CDR1 SGHRS and CDR2 YFSETQ. This CDR3 comprises 13 residues. This CDR3 reads CASSLVGDGEAFF. CDR3 coding DNA: TGCGCCAGCAGCTTGGTGGGCGACGGTGAAGCTTTCTTT.

The rearrangement links TRBV5-4 to TRBJ1-1; D call uncertain. V dropped 5 bases and J dropped 7 bases, with 12 bases sitting between them. The CDR3 length is 12 residues. Germline V lookup: CDR1 SGHNT, CDR2 YYREEE (reference sequence). The CDR3 DNA reads as TGTGCCAGCAGTCAAGACGGATATGAAGCTTTCTTT. It translates to CASSQDGYEAFF.

The chain links TRBV5-4 to TRBJ2-2; TRBD2 matches 11 bases. CDR1 SGHNT and CDR2 YYREEE come from the germline V gene (reference sequence). V gave up 1 base and J gave up 6 bases; unmatched junction bases: 2. The CDR3 extends over 15 amino acids. The CDR3 DNA reads TGTGCCAGCAGCTTGTATAGCGGGAGGGCCGGGGAGCTGTTTTTT. Translating it yields CASSLYSGRAGELFF.

V usage is TRBV10-2 and J usage is TRBJ2-7, with D possibly being TRBD1 (6 bases). The length of the CDR3 is 15 residues. V was trimmed by 3 bases and J by 4 bases, leaving 16 bases between them. Per the germline V gene, CDR1 is WSHSY and CDR2 is SAAADI. The CDR3 bases are TGCGCCAGCAGTGACCCGACAGGAGCTGTATACGAGCAGTACTTC. Protein product: CASSDPTGAVYEQYF.

The chain links TRBV20-1 to TRBJ1-2; TRBD1 matches at 7 bases. Germline lookup yields CDR1 DFQATT and CDR2 SNEGSKA (reference sequence). With 6 bases clipped from V and 2 bases from J, the junction kept 12 bases outside the gene matches. The length of the CDR3 is 15 residues. The CDR3 DNA follows: TGCAGTGCCTCGACTCCGGGACAGACCAACTATGGCTACACCTTC. Its translation: CSASTPGQTNYGYTF.

The sample holds a few counts of this clonotype. This chain links TRBV6-2 or TRBV6-3 with TRBJ2-7; D not certain. The V end was cut by 4 bases, the J end by 4 bases, with 8 bases between. The CDR3 is 12 amino acids. Germline CDR1 reads MNHEY; CDR2 reads SVGEGT. The CDR3, as DNA: TGTGCCAGCAGTTGGGAAAATTACGAGCAGTACTTC. This translates into CASSWENYEQYF.

This CDR3 is CASSSTTGARETQYF. CDR3 sequence (DNA): TGTGCCAGCAGTTCAACGACAGGGGCTCGGGAGACCCAGTACTTC. The rearrangement joins TRBV12-3 or TRBV12-4 to TRBJ2-5; 8 positions match TRBD1. The V segment lost 4 bases and the J segment 5 bases; nucleotides outside the gene matches: 9. This CDR3 has 15 amino acids.

The V gene is TRBV4-1, the J gene TRBJ2-7; 7 bases map to TRBD2. The V gene's germline CDR1 is MGHRA and CDR2 YSYEKL. The CDR3 has 14 residues. Trimming removed 3 bases from V and 3 bases from J; junction bases left unmatched: 5. The CDR3 here is CASSQRTSFYEQYF. CDR3 bases: TGCGCCAGCAGCCAGAGGACTAGTTTCTACGAGCAGTACTTC.

The gene calls are TRBV30 and TRBJ2-4; 9 bases align to TRBD1. The CDR3 runs 14 residues. The J segment lost 7 bases and the V segment lost 8 bases, leaving 12 bases of the junction unmatched. CDR1 and CDR2 from the germline V gene are GTSNPN and SVGIG (reference sequence). CDR3 amino acids: CAVDRGFIENIQYF. For the CDR3, the DNA is TGTGCCGTCGACAGGGGGTTCATAGAGAACATTCAGTACTTC.

The chain combines TRBV19 with TRBJ2-7, with unresolved D. Germline CDR1 reads LNHDA; CDR2 reads SQIVND (reference sequence). V shed 6 bases and J shed 0 bases, with 18 bases lying between them. The CDR3 loop spans 16 amino acids. The CDR3 region is CASSRRLLVSSYEQYF. The DNA of the CDR3 is TGTGCCAGTAGCCGCCGTCTGTTAGTGAGCTCCTACGAGCAGTACTTC.

The rearrangement uses TRBV3-1 and TRBJ2-6; D call uncertain. The germline V gene encodes CDR1 LGHDT and CDR2 YNNKEL (reference sequence). The germline V and J ends were trimmed by 4 bases and 0 bases, with 7 bases remaining between them. The CDR3 contains 15 residues. CDR3 nucleotide sequence: TGTGCCAGCAGCCTCACAATCTCTGGGGCCAACGTCCTGACTTTC. Amino acids: CASSLTISGANVLTF.

This chain uses TRBV30 with TRBJ1-3; D is uncertain. The germline gives CDR1 GTSNPN, CDR2 SVGIG (reference sequence). The CDR3 consists of 13 residues. Trimming cost V 2 bases and J 0 bases, with 5 bases left between them. CDR3 bases: TGTGCCTGGAGTCGTGGCTCTGGAAACACCATATATTTT. Its protein is CAWSRGSGNTIYF.

CDR3: CASSLSGTPQETQYF. CDR3 DNA: TGTGCCAGCAGTTTATCGGGGACCCCCCAAGAGACCCAGTACTTC. The chain is built from TRBV27 and TRBJ2-5, with D perhaps assigned TRBD1 or TRBD2 (5 bases each). Germline lookup yields CDR1 MNHEY and CDR2 SMNVEV (reference sequence). This CDR3 comprises 15 residues. V lost 0 bases and J lost 1, with 9 bases in between.

This clonotype was counted once. The rearrangement uses TRBV3-1 and TRBJ1-1; TRBD1 agrees at 7 bases. Losses at the gene ends were 1 base for V and 11 bases for J; bases not matched to a gene: 10. Germline-derived CDR1 and CDR2 are LGHDT and YNNKEL (reference sequence). This CDR3 region has 14 residues. The chain's CDR3 is CASSQVEGQPTAFF. The CDR3 nucleotides are TGTGCCAGCAGCCAAGTTGAGGGACAGCCGACGGCTTTCTTT.

As DNA, the CDR3 is TGTGCCAGCAGCCAAGCCAGAGATACGCAGTATTTT. Translating gives CASSQARDTQYF. The V call is TRBV4-2, the J call TRBJ2-3; no clear D. V shed 1 base and J shed 5 bases, with 4 bases lying between them. This CDR3 contains 12 residues. In germline, CDR1 is LGHNA, CDR2 YNFKEQ.

V gene TRBV6-5 combines with J gene TRBJ2-7, with a tentative D call TRBD1 (6 bases). This CDR3 has 16 residues. Trimming pared 0 bases from V and 1 base from J, leaving 13 bases between. Looked up from germline, CDR1 is MNHEY and CDR2 is SVGAGI. The CDR3 DNA is TGTGCCAGCAGTTACTCGGGGGCCGGCGTGTCCTACGAGCAGTACTTC. This translates into CASSYSGAGVSYEQYF.

The chain uses TRBV19 and TRBJ1-1; 7 positions match TRBD1. Germline V CDR1 and CDR2: LNHDA, SQIVND (reference sequence). This CDR3 contains 14 residues. J gave up 3 bases and V 9 bases, and 10 bases lay outside the gene matches. The CDR3 nucleotides read TGTGCCAGCAGGACAGGCCCGGCGGACACTGAAGCTTTCTTT. Protein sequence: CASRTGPADTEAFF.

The chain uses TRBV19 and TRBJ1-5; 7 nucleotides align to TRBD1. The J segment lost 5 bases and the V segment lost 9 bases, leaving 10 bases of the junction unmatched. This CDR3 region has 14 residues. Germline CDR1 is LNHDA and CDR2 is SQIVND (reference sequence). CDR3 in amino acids: CASVTGDGYQPQHF. CDR3 bases: TGTGCCAGCGTTACAGGGGATGGGTATCAGCCCCAGCATTTT.

The genes are TRBV3-1 and TRBJ1-1; the D is unclear. The CDR3 runs to 14 residues. The germline gives CDR1 LGHDT, CDR2 YNNKEL (reference sequence). Trimming removed 5 bases at V and 2 bases at J, with 12 bases between. CDR3: CASSLRTANTEAFF. The CDR3 bases are TGTGCCAGCAGCTTACGGACGGCAAACACTGAAGCTTTCTTT.

This chain joins TRBV7-9 and TRBJ2-3; maybe TRBD2 (5 bases). The germline V gene has CDR1 SEHNR and CDR2 FQNEAQ (reference sequence). The CDR3 covers 11 residues. Trimming pared 8 bases from V and 3 bases from J, leaving 6 bases between. The CDR3: CASGGTDTQYF. The CDR3 DNA reads as TGTGCCAGCGGCGGGACAGATACGCAGTATTTT.

This clonotype was observed a handful of times. The CDR3 region is CASSFSRTGTFSNTEAFF. CDR3 in DNA: TGTGCCAGCAGTTTTTCGCGGACAGGGACTTTCTCTAACACTGAAGCTTTCTTT. The chain recombines TRBV27 with TRBJ1-1; TRBD1 agrees at 8 bases. The CDR3 sequence is 18 residues long. Germline-derived CDR1 and CDR2 are MNHEY and SMNVEV (reference sequence). V trimming: 3 bases; J trimming: 2 bases; junction bases outside the gene matches: 14.